The clone carrying this T cell receptor (beta chain) is medium-sized in the sample. TCRdb called the RT-PCR reads again in MiXCR, with one record for every CDR3 protein. The table shows 2,500 or so distinct CDR3 sequences, with roughly 8.7% occurring only once. The data belong to a study of patients and donors after allogeneic stem cell transplantation. Trimming cost V 5 bases and J 10 bases; bases outside gene matches: 7. The CDR3 is made up of 15 amino acids. The chain has TRBV12-3 or TRBV12-4 and TRBJ2-1; 14 positions agree with TRBD2. Sequencing was performed on blood, either unsorted or a sorted T cell fraction (not recorded which). The sequence was obtained from a human donor who was either an allogeneic HSCT recipient or a stem cell or donor lymphocyte infusion donor (not recorded which). It is not recorded whose cells these are; they may come from a transplant donor. In nucleotides, the CDR3 is TGTGCCAGCAGTCTCGGACTAGCGGGAGGAAGCGAGCAGTTCTTC. This gives the protein CASSLGLAGGSEQFF.